The 27 T cell receptor beta chains below were found in one sample sequenced in a study of Graves' ophthalmopathy and Graves' hyperthyroidism. For repertoire sequencing, the TCR beta CDR3 regions were amplified from RNA transcripts. HTBI-primed RT-PCR formed the first round, and a multiplex PCR formed the second. One entry per CDR3 protein results from TCRdb running MiXCR on the multiplex PCR reads. This sample has around 590,000 distinct CDR3 sequences, with roughly 39% found just once. Specimen: peripheral blood or thyroid tissue (not recorded which). The receptors come from an adult man with Graves' hyperthyroidism.

The table lists this clonotype with many counts. The V call is TRBV6-5, the J call TRBJ1-2; TRBD1 aligns across 9 bases. The CDR3 runs 14 residues. The V gene's germline CDR1 is MNHEY and CDR2 SVGAGI. J gave up 4 bases and V 4 bases, and 4 bases lay outside the gene matches. The CDR3 DNA reads as TGTGCCAGCAGTTCTGGACAGGGGCGCTATGGCTACACCTTC. It is translated as CASSSGQGRYGYTF.

This clonotype was picked up many times. The chain couples TRBV20-1 to TRBJ1-5, with TRBD1 as a possible D gene (5 bases). Germline-derived CDR1 and CDR2 are DFQATT and SNEGSKA (reference sequence). This CDR3 comprises 13 residues. V was pared by 0 bases and J by 6 bases, with 9 bases between. The DNA for the CDR3 is TGCAGTGCTAGAGATGCGGGGCTTCAGCCCCAGCATTTT. The encoded protein is CSARDAGLQPQHF.

This chain links TRBV29-1 with TRBJ1-1; TRBD1 is a possible D gene (6 bases). V was cut by 8 bases and J by 6 bases, with 10 bases left in between. Germline CDR1 and CDR2: SQVTM and ANQGSEA. The CDR3 totals 10 residues. The CDR3 region is CSRDRPEAFF. CDR3 nucleotides: TGCAGCCGTGACAGGCCTGAAGCTTTCTTT.

This clonotype was seen at least ten times. The rearrangement uses TRBV28 and TRBJ1-2; 7 positions match TRBD1. The trim removed 6 bases at V and 3 bases at J, leaving 7 bases unmatched. The CDR3 is made up of 14 amino acids. The germline V gene has CDR1 MDHEN and CDR2 SYDVKM. As DNA, the CDR3 is TGTGCCAGCAGCCACAGGGGCTATGACTATGGCTACACCTTC. It specifies CASSHRGYDYGYTF.

The sample holds many counts of this clonotype. This chain links TRBV12-3 or TRBV12-4 with TRBJ1-5; 8 bases match TRBD1. V dropped 5 bases and J dropped 4; count of bases not matched to a gene: 1. The CDR3 runs to 13 residues. The CDR3 DNA sequence: TGTGCCAGCAGTCGGACAGGGAATCAGCCCCAGCATTTT. Its translation is CASSRTGNQPQHF.

This clonotype was observed at least ten times. The chain couples TRBV4-1 to TRBJ1-3; D not resolved. The CDR3 is 13 amino acids. Germline V gene data show CDR1 as MGHRA and CDR2 as YSYEKL. The V gene lost 1 base and the J gene lost 4 bases, with 5 bases spanning the gap. CDR3 bases: TGCGCCAGCAGCCAAGTAAGGGGAAACACCATATATTTT. It is translated as CASSQVRGNTIYF.

This clonotype was observed a few times. The V and J genes are TRBV2 and TRBJ1-4; maybe TRBD1 (5 bases). Germline V gene lookup returns CDR1 SNHLY and CDR2 FYNNEI. Deletions cut 4 bases from V and 5 bases from J, with 14 bases between. The CDR3 sequence is 15 residues long. The CDR3 DNA sequence: TGTGCCAGCAGTGTATCGGGACCGGGAAATGAAAAACTGTTTTTT. This encodes CASSVSGPGNEKLFF.

The V and J genes are TRBV29-1 and TRBJ2-7; TRBD2 might be the D (7 bases). The germline V and J ends were trimmed by 1 base and 1 base, with 14 bases remaining between them. The length of the CDR3 is 15 residues. Germline CDR1 SQVTM, CDR2 ANQGSEA. The CDR3 DNA follows: TGCAGCGTTGAAGCCATGGGAGGGGGGTCCTACGAGCAGTACTTC. It codes for CSVEAMGGGSYEQYF.

This clonotype was seen ten or more times. This rearrangement joins TRBV7-9 to TRBJ2-5; D not certain. The CDR3 covers 15 residues. Trimming shortened V by 6 bases and J by 5 bases, and 19 bases separated the two germline ends. Germline loops: CDR1 SEHNR, CDR2 FQNEAQ (reference sequence). The CDR3 nucleotides read TGTGCCAGCAGTCAACTCCGTATGGATCGGGAGACCCAGTACTTC. Its protein is CASSQLRMDRETQYF.

V and J are TRBV2 and TRBJ2-7, with unresolved D. Trimming took off 7 bases at V and 7 bases at J, with 14 bases between the two ends. The CDR3 contains 12 residues. The V gene's germline CDR1 is SNHLY and CDR2 FYNNEI. CDR3 DNA sequence: TGTGCCAGCAAACTTCCCTACAATGAGCAGTACTTC. Protein sequence: CASKLPYNEQYF.

J is TRBJ2-7 and V is TRBV2, with TRBD2 matching over 12 bases. There are 17 residues in the CDR3. J lost 2 bases, V lost 6 bases, and 11 bases had no gene match. CDR1 is SNHLY, CDR2 FYNNEI, per germline. Here the CDR3 reads CASRVQGLAGSTYEQYF. For the CDR3, the DNA is TGTGCCAGCAGGGTACAGGGACTAGCGGGTTCGACCTACGAGCAGTACTTC.

Here the CDR3 DNA reads TGCAGTGCTAGAGATGCAGCGGGGGGGGAAGAGACCCAGTACTTC. This sequence encodes CSARDAAGGEETQYF. The J gene is TRBJ2-5, the V gene TRBV20-1; 10 bases agree with TRBD2. The CDR3 sequence is 15 residues long. Germline assignment: CDR1 DFQATT and CDR2 SNEGSKA (reference sequence). V gave up 0 bases and J gave up 3 bases; unmatched junction bases: 4.

This clonotype was seen ten or more times. J is TRBJ2-6 and V is TRBV24-1, with D unresolved. Trimming stripped 4 bases from V and 0 bases from J, with 12 bases between. This CDR3 contains 17 residues. Germline V gene data show CDR1 as KGHDR and CDR2 as SFDVKD. The CDR3 here is CATSDPEPSSGANVLTF. The CDR3, as DNA: TGTGCCACCAGTGACCCGGAACCAAGCTCTGGGGCCAACGTCCTGACTTTC.

There are many counts of this clonotype. V usage is TRBV7-8 and J usage is TRBJ1-4; D is unresolved. Trimming pared 5 bases from V and 1 base from J, leaving 8 bases between. Germline V gene data show CDR1 as SGHVS and CDR2 as FQNEAQ. The CDR3 runs 14 residues. CDR3 protein: CASSQAVTNEKLFF. The CDR3, as DNA: TGTGCCAGCAGCCAGGCGGTAACTAATGAAAAACTGTTTTTT.

This clonotype was recorded at least ten times. This rearrangement joins TRBV25-1 to TRBJ1-4, with a possible D match to TRBD1 (6 bases). From germline, CDR1 is MGHDK and CDR2 SYGVNS. V lost 8 bases and J 2 bases, leaving 21 bases between the germline ends. This CDR3 contains 17 residues. In DNA form, the CDR3 reads TGTGCCAGCGCCCCAGGGGCCGCAGTCGTCACTAATGAAAAACTGTTTTTT. This codes for CASAPGAAVVTNEKLFF. Full variable domain (rest looked up from reference TRBV25-1 and TRBJ1-4): EADIYQTPRYLVIGTGKKITLECSQTMGHDKMYWYQQDPGMELHLIHYSYGVNSTEKGDLSSESTVSRIRTEHFPLTLESARPSHTSQYLCASAPGAAVVTNEKLFFGSGTQLSVL.

In this sample, this clonotype turned up many times. The rearrangement links TRBV5-1 to TRBJ1-4, with D perhaps TRBD1 (5 bases). There are 15 residues in the CDR3. Trimming took 4 bases from V and 4 from J, leaving 14 bases between them. Germline V gene data show CDR1 as SGHRS and CDR2 as YFSETQ. The CDR3 is CASSIGTGSNEKLFF. The CDR3 coding sequence is TGCGCCAGCAGCATCGGGACGGGGAGTAATGAAAAACTGTTTTTT. Complete variable domain (other parts from reference TRBV5-1 and TRBJ1-4): KAGVTQTPRYLIKTRGQQVTLSCSPISGHRSVSWYQQTPGQGLQFLFEYFSETQRNKGNFPGRFSGRQFSNSRSEMNVSTLELGDSALYLCASSIGTGSNEKLFFGSGTQLSVL.

This clonotype was observed many times. The J gene is TRBJ2-7, the V gene TRBV28; 11 bases fit TRBD2. CDR3 length equals 15 residues. After removal of 5 bases from V and 1 base from J, the junction contained 4 bases not matched to a gene. CDR1 is MDHEN and CDR2 is SYDVKM in the germline V gene. The CDR3 nucleotides read TGTGCCAGCAGTGGGACTAGCGGAAGATCCTACGAGCAGTACTTC. Amino acid sequence: CASSGTSGRSYEQYF.

A word on this clonotype: A much larger clone lies a single base off, so this may be a read error. The chain combines TRBV5-1 with TRBJ2-7, with D maybe TRBD1 (6 bases). Trimming removed 7 bases from V and 2 bases from J, with 16 bases in between. Per the germline V gene, CDR1 is SGHRS and CDR2 is YFSETQ. The CDR3 contains 14 residues. For the CDR3, the DNA is TGCGCCAGCGGCACGACGACAGGAGCCTACGAGCAGTACTTC. This encodes CASGTTTGAYEQYF.

This clonotype was detected many times. The chain links TRBV20-1 to TRBJ1-1; D might be TRBD1 (6 bases). V was shortened by 6 bases and J by 1 base, with 9 bases between the two germline ends. The CDR3 has 12 residues. Germline CDR1 and CDR2: DFQATT and SNEGSKA (reference sequence). CDR3 coding DNA: TGCAGTGCCCCGGGACAGAACACTGAAGCTTTCTTT. Translation gives CSAPGQNTEAFF.

This clonotype was counted many times. This rearrangement joins TRBV19 to TRBJ1-2; D perhaps matches TRBD1 (6 bases). This CDR3 comprises 15 residues. V lost 4 bases to trimming and J lost 2 bases, with 14 bases between them. Germline V gene sequence: CDR1 LNHDA, CDR2 SQIVND (reference sequence). The CDR3 sequence: CASSTRQAENYGYTF. As DNA, the CDR3 is TGTGCCAGTAGTACTAGACAGGCAGAAAACTATGGCTACACCTTC.

The V and J genes are TRBV19 and TRBJ2-3, with 8 bases that match TRBD2. V lost 6 bases, J lost 5 bases, and 13 bases stayed unmatched. Germline CDR1 is LNHDA and CDR2 is SQIVND (reference sequence). This CDR3 region has 16 residues. The CDR3 here is CASSRIRTAGEDTQYF. The CDR3 region has the DNA TGTGCCAGTAGCCGGATTAGGACAGCGGGGGAAGATACGCAGTATTTT.

At least ten counts were recorded for this clonotype. Written as DNA, the CDR3 is TGTGCCAGCAGTGACCCCCGGGGAGGAGCTAATGAAAAACTGTTTTTT. Residues: CASSDPRGGANEKLFF. The chain links TRBV6-5 to TRBJ1-4; no reliable D call. The CDR3 totals 16 residues. Germline V gene data show CDR1 as MNHEY and CDR2 as SVGAGI. Trimming took off 5 bases at V and 3 bases at J, with 16 bases between the two ends.

The genes are TRBV9 and TRBJ1-2; a possible D gene is TRBD1 (6 bases). CDR1 and CDR2 from the germline V gene are SGDLS and YYNGEE. V shed 3 bases and J shed 8 bases, with 17 bases lying between them. The CDR3 is 14 residues long. CDR3 DNA: TGTGCCAGCAGCGCCGGGCTACAGGGAGGGGGCTACACCTTC. It translates to CASSAGLQGGGYTF.

This clonotype was seen repeatedly, ten times or more. The chain has TRBV7-9 and TRBJ2-5; D is perhaps TRBD2 (7 bases). V shed 5 bases and J shed 1 base, with 17 bases lying between them. The germline V gene has CDR1 SEHNR and CDR2 FQNEAQ (reference sequence). CDR3 length: 16 amino acids. This chain's CDR3 is CASSPRGGGAQETQYF. The CDR3 nucleotides read TGTGCCAGCAGCCCGAGAGGAGGGGGGGCCCAAGAGACCCAGTACTTC.

This clonotype was observed at least ten times. The chain uses TRBV7-9 and TRBJ1-2; D possibly corresponds to TRBD1 (5 bases). The CDR3 contains 13 residues. The germline CDR1 and CDR2 sequences are SEHNR and FQNEAQ (reference sequence). Trimming took 4 bases from V and 8 from J, leaving 14 bases between them. CDR3 protein: CASSSEGLNGYTF. Here the CDR3 DNA reads TGTGCCAGCAGCTCCGAGGGGCTAAACGGCTACACCTTC. The complete variable domain, with remaining parts taken from reference TRBV7-9 and TRBJ1-2, reads DTGVSQNPRHKITKRGQNVTFRCDPISEHNRLYWYRQTLGQGPEFLTYFQNEAQLEKSRLLSDRFSAERPKGSFSTLEIQRTEQGDSAMYLCASSSEGLNGYTFGSGTRLTVV.

The chain employs TRBV19 and TRBJ1-1; D gene uncertain. This CDR3 has 14 residues. The germline V gene encodes CDR1 LNHDA and CDR2 SQIVND (reference sequence). Trimming took off 6 bases at V and 1 base at J, with 12 bases between the two ends. The CDR3 is CASRQGRANTEAFF. As DNA, the CDR3 is TGTGCCAGTAGACAAGGACGGGCGAACACTGAAGCTTTCTTT.

For this clonotype: Sequence at one end of the junction differs from germline and may be a read error. The CDR3 region is CASSLGGGAFRGFTF. The CDR3 DNA reads TGTGCCAGCAGTCTGGGGGGGGGCGCGTTCCGTGGCTTCACCTTC. The V and J genes are TRBV7-9 and TRBJ1-2, with D maybe TRBD1 (6 bases). The V gene's germline CDR1 is SEHNR and CDR2 FQNEAQ (reference sequence). CDR3 length equals 15 residues.